Below are 2 T cell receptor beta chains sequenced from a single sample in a study of T cells after posttransplantation cyclophosphamide. The protocol was immunoSEQ multiplex PCR, while the TCRdb copy is restricted to in-frame clones and leaves out a portion. The table shows approximately 56,000 clones, with roughly 92% occurring only once. The sequencing sample was made of PBMCs. The source of these receptors is a woman between 25 and 40 years old in good health and a related stem cell transplant donor.

The chain recombines TRBV19 with TRBJ1-3, with D hard to call. CDR1 and CDR2 (germline): LNHDA, SQIVND (reference sequence). CDR3 size: 11 residues. The V and J ends lost 10 bases and 2 bases respectively, with 6 bases between them. The CDR3 nucleotides read TGTGCCACCATAGCTGGAAACACCATATATTTT. This codes for CATIAGNTIYF. The complete variable domain, with remaining parts taken from reference TRBV19 and TRBJ1-3, reads DGGITQSPKYLFRKEGQNVTLSCEQNLNHDAMYWYRQDPGQGLRLIYYSQIVNDFQKGDIAEGYSVSREKKESFPLTVTSAQKNPTAFYLCATIAGNTIYFGEGSWLTVV.

The J gene is TRBJ2-7, the V gene TRBV21-1; the table's D gene call, TRBD1, was not cross checked with the DNA. TRBV21-1 represents a pseudogene. The CDR3 totals 17 residues. This CDR3 is CASSPADTSPHSYEQYF. The DNA of the CDR3 is TGTGCCAGCAGCCCCGCGGACACATCGCCTCATTCCTACGAGCAGTACTTC.